The rows below give T cell receptor beta chains drawn from one sample of a study of blood T cell repertoires in COVID-19. Method: immunoSEQ multiplex PCR; TCRdb's copy keeps in-frame clones and lacks some. The sample has about 160,000 clones; approximately 81% are singletons. The sequenced material came from peripheral blood. The origin of the receptors is a human donor with acute or convalescent COVID-19. The donor label of this sample is uncertain. CDR3s include the opening cysteine and the closing phenylalanine or tryptophan. The D gene is left open where the match is weak. The size entry is marked missing in some rows and otherwise reads once, few, many or a size class.

clone_size,j_call,d_call,v_call,cdr3_aa,cdr3_nt
NA,TRBJ1-5,NA,TRBV5-1,CASRETGYSNQPQHF,TGCGCCAGCCGAGAAACAGGGTATAGCAATCAGCCCCAGCATTTT
once,TRBJ1-5,TRBD1,TRBV5-1,CASSPTGDYSNQPQHF,TGCGCCAGCAGCCCGACAGGGGACTATAGCAATCAGCCCCAGCATTTT
NA,TRBJ2-5,NA,TRBV24-1,CATSDPHRDNAEETQYF,TGTGCCACCAGTGATCCGCACCGGGACAATGCAGAAGAGACCCAGTACTTC
NA,TRBJ1-4,NA,TRBV2,CASRARGPIHEKLFF,TGTGCCAGCAGGGCTAGGGGCCCGATCCATGAAAAACTGTTTTTT
NA,TRBJ2-1,NA,TRBV18,CASSISGTGYNEQFF,TGTGCCAGCTCAATCTCCGGGACTGGGTACAATGAGCAGTTCTTC
NA,TRBJ1-1,TRBD1,TRBV5-1,CASSLHRDSPNTEAFF,TGCGCCAGCAGCTTGCACCGGGACAGCCCGAACACTGAAGCTTTCTTT
NA,TRBJ1-6,TRBD1,TRBV23-1,CASSQSTGGSPLHF,TGCGCCAGCAGTCAATCCACAGGGGGTTCACCCCTCCACTTT
NA,TRBJ2-2,NA,TRBV19,CASKLTGQNTGELFF,TGTGCCAGTAAACTCACGGGACAGAACACCGGGGAGCTGTTTTTT
NA,TRBJ1-1,NA,TRBV9,CASSPQQEQVTEAFF,TGTGCCAGCAGCCCCCAGCAAGAACAGGTCACTGAAGCTTTCTTT
NA,TRBJ2-3,TRBD1,TRBV7-9,CASSFPDRADTQYF,TGTGCCAGCAGCTTTCCGGACAGGGCAGATACGCAGTATTTT
NA,TRBJ1-2,NA,TRBV21-1,CATKGRGQPDYGYTF,TGTGCCACTAAGGGAAGGGGACAGCCTGACTATGGCTACACCTTC
NA,TRBJ1-1,NA,TRBV12-5,CASALGQRNTEAFF,TGTGCTAGTGCCCTTGGACAGAGAAACACTGAAGCTTTCTTT
NA,TRBJ2-2,TRBD2,TRBV7-3,CASSQGLGATGELFF,TGTGCCAGCAGCCAGGGACTAGGGGCCACCGGGGAGCTGTTTTTT
NA,TRBJ1-1,TRBD1,TRBV9,CASSVGQGASEAFF,TGTGCCAGCAGCGTAGGACAGGGGGCAAGTGAAGCTTTCTTT
NA,TRBJ1-2,NA,TRBV19,CASSPGTPGYTF,TGTGCCAGTAGTCCCGGTACTCCTGGCTACACCTTC
NA,TRBJ2-7,TRBD1,TRBV7-9,CASSILGGRLYEQYF,TGTGCCAGCAGCATACTAGGGGGCAGGTTGTACGAGCAGTACTTC
many,TRBJ2-3,NA,TRBV24-1,CATGASTDTQYF,TGTGCCACCGGAGCTAGCACAGATACGCAGTATTTT
NA,TRBJ1-5,TRBD1,TRBV3-1/TRBV3-2,CASSFRGRDQPQHF,TGTGCCAGCAGTTTCAGGGGGCGCGATCAGCCCCAGCATTTT
NA,TRBJ2-1,TRBD2,TRBV9,CASSVGTSGGLSYNEQFF,TGTGCCAGCAGCGTTGGGACTAGCGGGGGGCTATCCTACAATGAGCAGTTCTTC
NA,TRBJ2-5,TRBD2,TRBV7-9,CASSLARTSGGETQYF,TGTGCCAGCAGCTTAGCTAGGACTAGCGGGGGAGAGACCCAGTACTTC
NA,TRBJ1-1,TRBD1,TRBV7-9,CASSLGPGTGVNTEAFF,TGTGCCAGCAGCTTAGGTCCCGGGACAGGGGTGAACACTGAAGCTTTCTTT
once,TRBJ1-2,TRBD1,TRBV24-1,CATSDKGALGYTF,TGTGCCACCAGTGATAAGGGGGCACTCGGCTACACCTTC
NA,TRBJ1-6,NA,TRBV5-6,CASSYAGPLSPLHF,TGTGCCAGCAGCTACGCAGGGCCGCTCTCACCCCTCCACTTT
few,TRBJ1-4,TRBD1,TRBV30,CARTNKTGGSEKLFF,TGTGCCCGGACAAACAAGACAGGGGGCAGCGAAAAACTGTTTTTT
NA,TRBJ1-6,NA,TRBV19,CASSISSGHSPLHF,TGTGCCAGTAGTATCAGTTCAGGGCATTCACCCCTCCACTTT
NA,TRBJ2-3,NA,TRBV5-1,CASSLESVFTDTQYF,TGCGCCAGCAGCTTGGAGTCAGTTTTTACAGATACGCAGTATTTT
NA,TRBJ1-1,NA,TRBV27,CASSPLRGMNTEAFF,TGTGCCAGCAGTCCTTTACGGGGGATGAACACTGAAGCTTTCTTT
few,TRBJ1-5,NA,TRBV24-1,CATSGGGGQPQHF,TGTGCCACCAGTGGTGGGGGCGGCCAGCCCCAGCATTTT
few,TRBJ2-5,NA,TRBV5-1,CASSLGSGVLETQYF,TGCGCCAGCAGCTTGGGCTCCGGGGTCTTAGAGACCCAGTACTTC
NA,TRBJ2-2,TRBD1,TRBV7-2,CASSSRQGENTGELFF,TGTGCCAGCAGCTCCAGACAGGGCGAGAACACCGGGGAGCTGTTTTTT
few,TRBJ1-2,NA,TRBV3-1/TRBV3-2,CASSLTYYGYTF,TGTGCCAGCAGTCTGACTTACTATGGCTACACCTTC
NA,TRBJ1-2,NA,TRBV7-6,CASSPGEGYGYTF,TGTGCCAGCAGCCCAGGGGAAGGCTATGGCTACACCTTC
NA,TRBJ1-1,NA,TRBV9,CASSVLSNTEAFF,TGTGCCAGCAGCGTACTGTCGAACACTGAAGCTTTCTTT
NA,TRBJ2-1,TRBD2,TRBV6-4,CASSDSAGEYNEQFF,TGTGCCAGCAGTGACTCGGCGGGAGAGTACAATGAGCAGTTCTTC
NA,TRBJ2-2,NA,TRBV7-9,CASSLTATGELFF,TGTGCCAGCAGCTTAACTGCCACCGGGGAGCTGTTTTTT
NA,TRBJ2-1,NA,TRBV21-1,CASSKEARGVKSYNEQFF,TGTGCCAGCAGCAAAGAAGCGCGGGGAGTGAAGTCCTACAATGAGCAGTTCTTC
NA,TRBJ2-3,NA,TRBV19,CASSIGQSTDTQYF,TGTGCCAGTAGTATAGGGCAGAGCACAGATACGCAGTATTTT
NA,TRBJ2-3,NA,TRBV27,CASRLSLTYTQYF,TGTGCCAGCAGACTTAGTTTGACTTATACGCAGTATTTT
few,TRBJ2-2,NA,TRBV9,CASSTPSGELFF,TGTGCCAGCAGCACACCGTCCGGGGAGCTGTTTTTT
NA,TRBJ1-1,TRBD1,TRBV19,CASIFPSGTGENTEAFF,TGTGCCAGTATTTTTCCCTCCGGGACAGGGGAGAACACTGAAGCTTTCTTT
NA,TRBJ1-1,NA,TRBV4-3,CASSAQAPITEAFF,TGCGCCAGCAGCGCACAGGCACCTATCACTGAAGCTTTCTTT
NA,TRBJ2-3,TRBD1,TRBV11-3,CASSPGQANYGTDTQYF,TGTGCCAGCAGCCCGGGACAGGCTAACTACGGCACAGATACGCAGTATTTT
NA,TRBJ1-4,NA,TRBV11-2,CASSFNIGNEKLFF,TGTGCCAGCAGCTTTAATATCGGGAATGAAAAACTGTTTTTT
NA,TRBJ2-5,TRBD2,TRBV12-5,CASGPLAGGGRQETQYF,TGTGCTAGTGGTCCTCTAGCGGGGGGAGGGAGGCAAGAGACCCAGTACTTC
few,TRBJ2-1,NA,TRBV27,CASSLALALYEQFF,TGTGCCAGCAGTTTAGCTTTGGCCCTTTATGAGCAGTTCTTC
NA,TRBJ2-4,NA,TRBV4-3,CASSQGTEHHQYF,TGCGCCAGCAGCCAAGGGACAGAGCATCACCAGTACTTC
NA,TRBJ1-1,NA,TRBV19,CASSMGGGEAFF,TGTGCCAGTAGTATGGGGGGGGGAGAAGCTTTCTTT
NA,TRBJ1-2,TRBD1,TRBV19,CASSTLDRGRSHGYTF,TGTGCCAGTAGTACCCTAGACAGGGGGCGATCTCACGGCTACACCTTC
NA,TRBJ2-2,TRBD2,TRBV19,CASTGRAGNTGELFF,TGTGCCAGTACCGGGAGGGCGGGGAACACCGGGGAGCTGTTTTTT
NA,TRBJ2-1,TRBD1,TRBV11-2,CASSRGQGLFF,TGTGCCAGCAGCCGAGGACAGGGCCTGTTCTTC
NA,TRBJ1-1,TRBD1,TRBV7-8,CASSLDRAGNTEAFF,TGTGCCAGCAGCTTGGACAGGGCGGGGAACACTGAAGCTTTCTTT
NA,TRBJ1-5,TRBD1,TRBV3-1/TRBV3-2,CASSHRTGGNQPQHF,TGTGCCAGCAGCCATCGGACAGGCGGAAATCAGCCCCAGCATTTT